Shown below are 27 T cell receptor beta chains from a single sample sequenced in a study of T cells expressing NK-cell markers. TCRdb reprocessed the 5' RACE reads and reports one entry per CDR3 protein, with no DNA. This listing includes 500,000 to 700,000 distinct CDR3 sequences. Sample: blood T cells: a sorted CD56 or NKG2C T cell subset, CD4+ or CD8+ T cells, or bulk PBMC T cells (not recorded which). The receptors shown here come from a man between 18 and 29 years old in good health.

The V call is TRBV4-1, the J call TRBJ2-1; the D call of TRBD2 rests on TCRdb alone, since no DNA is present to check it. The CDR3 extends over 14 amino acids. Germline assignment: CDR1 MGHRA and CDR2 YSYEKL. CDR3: CASSHWTTGEEQFF.

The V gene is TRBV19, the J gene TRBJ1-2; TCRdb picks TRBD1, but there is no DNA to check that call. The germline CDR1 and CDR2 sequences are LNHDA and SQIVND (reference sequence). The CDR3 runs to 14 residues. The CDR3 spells CASKIVPGTVGYTF.

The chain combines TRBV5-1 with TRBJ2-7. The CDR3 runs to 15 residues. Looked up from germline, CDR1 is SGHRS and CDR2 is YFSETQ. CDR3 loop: CASSFNTAKNHEQYF. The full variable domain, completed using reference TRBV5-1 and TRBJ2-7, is KAGVTQTPRYLIKTRGQQVTLSCSPISGHRSVSWYQQTPGQGLQFLFEYFSETQRNKGNFPGRFSGRQFSNSRSEMNVSTLELGDSALYLCASSFNTAKNHEQYFGPGTRLTVT.

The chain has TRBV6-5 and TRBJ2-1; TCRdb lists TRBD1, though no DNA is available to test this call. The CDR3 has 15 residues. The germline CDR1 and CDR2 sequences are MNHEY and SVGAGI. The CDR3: CASSWTADSYNEQFF.

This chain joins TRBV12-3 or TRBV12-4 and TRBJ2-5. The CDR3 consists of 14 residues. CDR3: CASSATLLQETQYF.

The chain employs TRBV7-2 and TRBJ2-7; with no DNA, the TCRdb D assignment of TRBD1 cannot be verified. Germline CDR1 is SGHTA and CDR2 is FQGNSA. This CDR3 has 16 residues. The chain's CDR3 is CASSLESGKRLGEQYF. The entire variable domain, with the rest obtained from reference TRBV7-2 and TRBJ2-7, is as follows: GAGVSQSPSNKVTEKGKDVELRCDPISGHTALYWYRQSLGQGLEFLIYFQGNSAPDKSGLPSDRFSAERTGGSVSTLTIQRTQQEDSAVYLCASSLESGKRLGEQYFGPGTRLTVT.

The CDR3 reads CSVGLAGFETQYF. The chain uses TRBV29-1 and TRBJ2-5; the TCRdb D gene call, TRBD2, has no DNA to confirm it. From germline, CDR1 is SQVTM and CDR2 ANQGSEA. The CDR3 is 13 residues long.

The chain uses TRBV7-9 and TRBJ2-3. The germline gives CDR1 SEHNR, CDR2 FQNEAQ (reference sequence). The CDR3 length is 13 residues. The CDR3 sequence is CASSKPRTDTQYF.

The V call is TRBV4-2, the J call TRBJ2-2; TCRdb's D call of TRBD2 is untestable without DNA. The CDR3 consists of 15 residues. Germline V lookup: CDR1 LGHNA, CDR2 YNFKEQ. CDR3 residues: CASSQDKSGSGELFF.

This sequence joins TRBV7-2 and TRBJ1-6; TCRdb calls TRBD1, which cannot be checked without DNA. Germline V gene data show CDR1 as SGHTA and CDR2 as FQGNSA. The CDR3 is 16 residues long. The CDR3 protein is CASSFGQGNYNSPLHF.

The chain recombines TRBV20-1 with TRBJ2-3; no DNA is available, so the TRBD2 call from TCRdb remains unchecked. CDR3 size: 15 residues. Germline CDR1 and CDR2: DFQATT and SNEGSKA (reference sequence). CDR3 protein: CSARKRGLGTDTQYF.

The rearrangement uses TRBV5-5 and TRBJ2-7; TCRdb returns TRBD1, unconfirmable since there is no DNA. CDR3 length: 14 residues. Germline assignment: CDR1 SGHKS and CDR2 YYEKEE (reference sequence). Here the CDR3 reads CASSFGAGGNEQYF.

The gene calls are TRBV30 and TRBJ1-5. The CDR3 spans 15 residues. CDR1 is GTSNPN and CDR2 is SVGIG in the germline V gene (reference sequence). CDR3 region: CAWSLGTDSNQPQHF.

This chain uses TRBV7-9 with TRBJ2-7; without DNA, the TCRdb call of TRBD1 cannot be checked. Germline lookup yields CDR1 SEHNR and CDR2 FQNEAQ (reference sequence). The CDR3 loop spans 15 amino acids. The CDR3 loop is CASSRRDPGPNEQYF.

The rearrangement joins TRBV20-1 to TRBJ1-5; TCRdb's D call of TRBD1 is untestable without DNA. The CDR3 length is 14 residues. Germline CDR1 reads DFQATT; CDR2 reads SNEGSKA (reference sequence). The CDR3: CSASSQGSRQPQHF.

CDR3 residues: CASSSNRGQNTEAFF. This sequence joins TRBV27 and TRBJ1-1; the D call from TCRdb, TRBD1, cannot be confirmed without DNA. The V gene's germline CDR1 is MNHEY and CDR2 SMNVEV (reference sequence). This CDR3 has 15 residues.

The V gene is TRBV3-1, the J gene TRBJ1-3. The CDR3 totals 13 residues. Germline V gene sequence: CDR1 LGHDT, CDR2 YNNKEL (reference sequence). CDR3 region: CASRASSGNTIYF.

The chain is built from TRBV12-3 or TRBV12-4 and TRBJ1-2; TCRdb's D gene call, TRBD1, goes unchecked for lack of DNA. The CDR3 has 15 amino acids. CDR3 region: CASSFRGGAGYGYTF.

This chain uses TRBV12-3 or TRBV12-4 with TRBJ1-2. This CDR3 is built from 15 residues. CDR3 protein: CASSLGRMGNYGYTF.

The CDR3 sequence is CASSVVRNGELFF. The chain employs TRBV9 and TRBJ2-2. Germline CDR1 SGDLS, CDR2 YYNGEE. The CDR3 has 13 amino acids.

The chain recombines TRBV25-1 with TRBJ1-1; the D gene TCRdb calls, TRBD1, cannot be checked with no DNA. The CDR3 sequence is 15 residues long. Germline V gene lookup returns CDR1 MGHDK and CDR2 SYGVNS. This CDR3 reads CASSRGTTMNTEAFF. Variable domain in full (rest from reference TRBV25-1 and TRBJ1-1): EADIYQTPRYLVIGTGKKITLECSQTMGHDKMYWYQQDPGMELHLIHYSYGVNSTEKGDLSSESTVSRIRTEHFPLTLESARPSHTSQYLCASSRGTTMNTEAFFGQGTRLTVV.

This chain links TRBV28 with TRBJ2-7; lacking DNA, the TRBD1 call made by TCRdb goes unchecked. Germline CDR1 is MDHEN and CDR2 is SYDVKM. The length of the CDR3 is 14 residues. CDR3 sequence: CASSFLGQEYEQYF.

CDR3 residues: CASSPPRQGGEAFF. The chain employs TRBV6-1 and TRBJ1-1; TCRdb returns TRBD1, unconfirmable since there is no DNA. Germline V gives CDR1 MNHNS, CDR2 SASEGT. This CDR3 has 14 amino acids.

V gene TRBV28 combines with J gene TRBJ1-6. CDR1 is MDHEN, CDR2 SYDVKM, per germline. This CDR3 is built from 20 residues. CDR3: CASSLTGGRRMSSYNSPLHF.

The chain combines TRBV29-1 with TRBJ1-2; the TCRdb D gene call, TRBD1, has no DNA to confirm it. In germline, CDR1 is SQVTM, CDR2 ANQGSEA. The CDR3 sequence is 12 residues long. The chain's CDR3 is CSVEEGGTGYTF.

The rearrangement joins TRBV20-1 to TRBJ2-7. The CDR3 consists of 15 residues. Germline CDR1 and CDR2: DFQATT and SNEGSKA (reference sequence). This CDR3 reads CSARDFARDSYEQYF.

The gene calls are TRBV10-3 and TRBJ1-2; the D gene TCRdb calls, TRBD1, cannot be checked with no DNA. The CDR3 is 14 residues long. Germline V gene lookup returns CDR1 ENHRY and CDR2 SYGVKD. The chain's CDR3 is CAIGGQGSNYGYTF.